This record covers a single T cell receptor (beta chain). Its antigen is still unknown. The data were obtained in a study of T cell responses to AZD1222 COVID-19 vaccine. Clones were sequenced by immunoSEQ multiplex PCR, and TCRdb holds only the in-frame ones, with some missing. The sample has over 110,000 clones, 80% to 90% seen once. The length of the CDR3 is 15 residues. The germline V gene has CDR1 MNHEY and CDR2 SMNVEV (reference sequence). Between the trimmed V and J ends, which lost 7 bases and 1 base, there was a span of 15 bases. Study-wide points: Repertoires were sampled only after the peak T cell response.

This clonotype originated in an adult in good health. Sequencing used peripheral blood, obtained on day 0 of AZD1222 vaccination. The rearrangement links TRBV27 to TRBJ2-3; tentatively, D is TRBD1 (5 bases). CDR3 in DNA: TGTGCCAGCAATTCTTGGGGCAGCGGCACAGATACGCAGTATTTT. Its protein product is CASNSWGSGTDTQYF.